A selection of T cell receptor beta chains follows, all from one sample in a study of T-cell reconstitution after alpha-beta-depleted transplantation in children. TCRdb called the PCR reads again in MiXCR, with one record for every CDR3 protein. The profile shows approximately 300,000 distinct CDR3 sequences, about 9.5% of them singletons. Source: PBMCs, taken before TCRalphabeta/CD19-depleted stem cell transplant. The receptor set was obtained from a boy in the first two years of life with acute myeloid leukemia, due to receive a stem cell transplant. The CDR3 runs from the conserved cysteine through the conserved F or W. D genes are given only for firm matches. Clone size appears in some rows only: once, few, many, or a class for an expanded clone.

.	TRBV27	many	TRBJ2-2	12	CASRRGAGELFF	TGTGCCAGCAGAAGGGGCGCCGGGGAGCTGTTTTTT
.	TRBV5-4	many	TRBJ1-2	13	CATLDVSNYGYTF	TGTGCCACCCTGGACGTCTCTAACTATGGCTACACCTTC
.	TRBV12-3/TRBV12-4	many	TRBJ2-7	15	CASSWETGTSYEQYF	TGTGCCAGCAGTTGGGAAACTGGAACCTCGTACGAGCAGTACTTC
.	TRBV18	many	TRBJ2-7	13	CASSPPSGYEQYF	TGTGCCAGCTCACCACCATCTGGCTACGAGCAGTACTTC
.	TRBV6-1	many	TRBJ1-1	14	CASTSGRSNTEAFF	TGTGCCAGCACCTCGGGACGGAGTAACACTGAAGCTTTCTTT
.	TRBV7-2	many	TRBJ1-4	16	CASSLNWRSGREKLFF	TGTGCCAGCAGCTTGAATTGGAGGTCAGGGCGAGAAAAACTGTTTTTT
.	TRBV20-1	many	TRBJ1-6	15	CSARDRQGGTSPLHF	TGCAGTGCTAGAGATCGGCAGGGCGGTACTTCACCCCTCCACTTT
.	TRBV6-2/TRBV6-3	many	TRBJ1-3	20	CASSYSISVDSHLSGNTIYF	TGTGCCAGCAGTTACTCGATTTCTGTTGACAGTCACCTCTCTGGAAACACCATATATTTT
TRBD2	TRBV12-3/TRBV12-4	.	TRBJ2-3	15	CASTLAGGNTDTQYF	TGTGCCAGCACCTTAGCGGGGGGGAACACAGATACGCAGTATTTT
.	TRBV12-3/TRBV12-4	many	TRBJ2-5	16	CASSKTSPLGQETQYF	TGTGCCAGCAGTAAAACTAGCCCCTTGGGGCAAGAGACCCAGTACTTC
.	TRBV28	few	TRBJ2-1	14	CASSFLRASHEQFF	TGTGCCAGCAGCTTCCTAAGGGCTAGCCATGAGCAGTTCTTC
.	TRBV20-1	.	TRBJ2-1	15	CSATWRAYGLNEQFF	TGCAGTGCTACCTGGCGGGCCTATGGTCTAAATGAGCAGTTCTTC
TRBD1	TRBV14	many	TRBJ2-2	18	CASSQDRGTGPRTGELFF	TGTGCCAGCAGCCAAGATAGGGGGACAGGGCCGAGGACCGGGGAGCTGTTTTTT
.	TRBV5-4	many	TRBJ2-3	15	CASSLAGPHTDTQYF	TGTGCCAGCAGCTTGGCCGGGCCCCACACAGATACGCAGTATTTT
.	TRBV20-1	many	TRBJ1-2	14	CSARDRGHNYGYTF	TGCAGTGCTAGAGACAGGGGACACAACTATGGCTACACCTTC
.	TRBV7-6	many	TRBJ1-1	13	CASSFSGDMPAFF	TGTGCCAGCAGCTTTAGCGGGGATATGCCGGCTTTCTTT
TRBD2	TRBV27	many	TRBJ2-1	14	CASSSGSPYNEQFF	TGTGCCAGCAGTAGCGGGAGCCCCTACAATGAGCAGTTCTTC
TRBD1	TRBV7-6	many	TRBJ2-7	15	CASSGDRDRVYEQYF	TGTGCCAGCAGCGGGGACCGGGACAGGGTCTACGAGCAGTACTTC
TRBD1	TRBV20-1	many	TRBJ1-1	13	CSARQGAITEAFF	TGCAGTGCTAGACAGGGGGCAATCACTGAAGCTTTCTTT
.	TRBV12-3/TRBV12-4	.	TRBJ1-1	12	CASSLGSSEAFF	TGTGCCAGCAGTTTGGGGAGTTCGGAAGCTTTCTTT
.	TRBV4-3	many	TRBJ2-1	16	CASSQDNPAGYNEQFF	TGCGCCAGCAGCCAAGATAACCCAGCAGGGTACAATGAGCAGTTCTTC
TRBD1	TRBV28	many	TRBJ2-1	16	CASRYQGASSYNEQFF	TGTGCCAGCAGATACCAGGGGGCTAGCTCCTACAATGAGCAGTTCTTC
.	TRBV2	.	TRBJ1-2	13	CASSAQGLYGYTF	TGTGCCAGCAGTGCGCAGGGGCTTTATGGCTACACCTTC
TRBD2	TRBV5-1	many	TRBJ2-5	16	CASSFSSGGPRETQYF	TGCGCCAGCAGCTTTTCTTCGGGGGGGCCACGGGAGACCCAGTACTTC
TRBD2	TRBV6-2/TRBV6-3	many	TRBJ2-1	16	CASSYIAGLTYNEQFF	TGTGCCAGCAGTTACATCGCGGGACTAACCTACAATGAGCAGTTCTTC
TRBD1	TRBV28	many	TRBJ2-2	15	CASSLYTGDTGELFF	TGTGCCAGCAGTTTATATACAGGGGACACCGGGGAGCTGTTTTTT
TRBD2	TRBV19	.	TRBJ2-1	15	CASSIVTGGPSEQFF	TGTGCCAGTAGTATAGTGACGGGAGGACCTAGTGAGCAGTTCTTC
TRBD1	TRBV28	.	TRBJ1-5	14	CASSSTGGSQPQHF	TGTGCCAGCAGTTCGACAGGGGGTAGTCAGCCCCAGCATTTT
TRBD2	TRBV20-1	many	TRBJ2-3	14	CSPSGSGGTDTQYF	TGCAGTCCTTCGGGTAGCGGGGGAACAGATACGCAGTATTTT
.	TRBV25-1	many	TRBJ2-2	13	CASSGGVTGELFF	TGTGCCAGCAGTGGGGGGGTGACCGGGGAGCTGTTTTTT
.	TRBV14	.	TRBJ1-6	14	CASSQSLENSPLHF	TGTGCCAGCAGCCAATCCCTCGAAAATTCACCCCTCCACTTT